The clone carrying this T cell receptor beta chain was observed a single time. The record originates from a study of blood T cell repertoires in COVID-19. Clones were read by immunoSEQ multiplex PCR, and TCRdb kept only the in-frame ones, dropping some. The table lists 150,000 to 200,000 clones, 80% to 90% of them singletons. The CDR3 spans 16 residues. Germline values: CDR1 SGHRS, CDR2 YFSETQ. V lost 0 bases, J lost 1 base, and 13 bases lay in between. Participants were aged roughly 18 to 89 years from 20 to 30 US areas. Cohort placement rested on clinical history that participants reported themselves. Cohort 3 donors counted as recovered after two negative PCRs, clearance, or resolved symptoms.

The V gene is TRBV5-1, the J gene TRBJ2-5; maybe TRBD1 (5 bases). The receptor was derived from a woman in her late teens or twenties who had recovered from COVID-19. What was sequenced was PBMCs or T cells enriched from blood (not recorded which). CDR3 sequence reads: CASSLAGSLIQETQYF. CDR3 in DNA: TGCGCCAGCAGCTTGGCAGGGTCCCTTATCCAAGAGACCCAGTACTTC. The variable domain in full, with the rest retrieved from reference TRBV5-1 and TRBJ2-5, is KAGVTQTPRYLIKTRGQQVTLSCSPISGHRSVSWYQQTPGQGLQFLFEYFSETQRNKGNFPGRFSGRQFSNSRSEMNVSTLELGDSALYLCASSLAGSLIQETQYFGPGTRLLVL.